The rows below give T cell receptor beta chains drawn from one sample of a study of T cells in Graves' hyperthyroidism and ophthalmopathy. TCRdb re-analysed the multiplex PCR reads in MiXCR, keeping a single row per CDR3 protein. The sample yields around 600,000 distinct CDR3 sequences, about 45% seen once. The source material was peripheral blood or thyroid tissue (not recorded which). These receptors were obtained from an adult man with Graves' disease, either hyperthyroidism or ophthalmopathy (not recorded which). The CDR3 runs from the conserved cysteine through the conserved F or W. A D gene is named only where the DNA matches it firmly. Expanded clones get a size class; other rows say once, few or many, or leave the size out.

J gene: TRBJ1-5
D gene: -
V gene: TRBV11-2
clone size: many
CDR3 length: 13
CDR3 DNA: TGTGCCAGCAGCTTAGAGAGAGATCAGCCCCAGCATTTT
CDR3 protein: CASSLERDQPQHF

J gene: TRBJ2-7
D gene: -
V gene: TRBV12-3/TRBV12-4
clone size: -
CDR3 length: 16
CDR3 DNA: TGTGCCAGCAGTTCCCTCTCAGGGGCAGCGTCGTACGAGCAGTACTTC
CDR3 protein: CASSSLSGAASYEQYF

J gene: TRBJ1-5
D gene: -
V gene: TRBV20-1
clone size: few
CDR3 length: 13
CDR3 DNA: TGCAGTGCTCGCAACCCAGTAAATCAGCCCCAGCATTTT
CDR3 protein: CSARNPVNQPQHF

J gene: TRBJ2-2
D gene: TRBD2
V gene: TRBV4-1
clone size: -
CDR3 length: 18
CDR3 DNA: TGCGCCAGCAGCCAAGTTAGGCGTGGACTAGCGAACACCGGGGAGCTGTTTTTT
CDR3 protein: CASSQVRRGLANTGELFF

J gene: TRBJ1-2
D gene: -
V gene: TRBV27
clone size: -
CDR3 length: 13
CDR3 DNA: TGTGCCAGCAGTTTCATCGGTACAGGAGGCTACACCTTC
CDR3 protein: CASSFIGTGGYTF

J gene: TRBJ2-5
D gene: -
V gene: TRBV6-1
clone size: few
CDR3 length: 13
CDR3 DNA: TGTGCCAGCAGAACCTGGATGAGGGAGACCCAGTACTTC
CDR3 protein: CASRTWMRETQYF

J gene: TRBJ1-2
D gene: -
V gene: TRBV6-1
clone size: -
CDR3 length: 13
CDR3 DNA: TGTGCCAGCCGGGACTTTCCTAACTATGGCTACACCTTC
CDR3 protein: CASRDFPNYGYTF

J gene: TRBJ2-7
D gene: TRBD1
V gene: TRBV5-1
clone size: few
CDR3 length: 15
CDR3 DNA: TGCGCCAGCAGCGCCGCGGGACAGGGAGTCTACGAGCAGTACTTC
CDR3 protein: CASSAAGQGVYEQYF

J gene: TRBJ1-3
D gene: -
V gene: TRBV29-1
clone size: -
CDR3 length: 13
CDR3 DNA: TGCAGCGTTGAGGGGACGTTCGGAAACACCATATATTTT
CDR3 protein: CSVEGTFGNTIYF

J gene: TRBJ2-5
D gene: -
V gene: TRBV24-1
clone size: many
CDR3 length: 13
CDR3 DNA: TGTGCCACCAGTGAAGCCGGGGGCAGGACCCAGTACTTC
CDR3 protein: CATSEAGGRTQYF

J gene: TRBJ2-7
D gene: -
V gene: TRBV12-3/TRBV12-4
clone size: few
CDR3 length: 12
CDR3 DNA: TGTGCCACCACCGCAGGGAAAAGCGAGCAGTACTTC
CDR3 protein: CATTAGKSEQYF

J gene: TRBJ2-5
D gene: -
V gene: TRBV7-9
clone size: many
CDR3 length: 14
CDR3 DNA: TGTGCCAGCAGCTTGGCGGGCGCCAAAGAGACCCAGTACTTC
CDR3 protein: CASSLAGAKETQYF

J gene: TRBJ1-3
D gene: -
V gene: TRBV19
clone size: few
CDR3 length: 16
CDR3 DNA: TGTGCCAGTAGTATCTCCTCAGGGAGCTCTGGAAACACCATATATTTT
CDR3 protein: CASSISSGSSGNTIYF

J gene: TRBJ2-2
D gene: -
V gene: TRBV11-2
clone size: -
CDR3 length: 14
CDR3 DNA: TGTGCCAGCAGCTTAATTAGGGGGGCCGGGGAGCTGTTTTTT
CDR3 protein: CASSLIRGAGELFF

J gene: TRBJ2-7
D gene: TRBD1
V gene: TRBV10-3
clone size: -
CDR3 length: 15
CDR3 DNA: TGTGCCACCAAAATGGGACAGGGTGGTTCCTACGAGCAGTACTTC
CDR3 protein: CATKMGQGGSYEQYF

J gene: TRBJ2-5
D gene: -
V gene: TRBV29-1
clone size: -
CDR3 length: 15
CDR3 DNA: TGCAGCGTTGGCAGGGTCGGGGAGTACCAAGAGACCCAGTACTTC
CDR3 protein: CSVGRVGEYQETQYF

J gene: TRBJ1-1
D gene: -
V gene: TRBV9
clone size: many
CDR3 length: 13
CDR3 DNA: TGTGCCAGCAGCGCGACAGGTAACACTGAAGCTTTCTTT
CDR3 protein: CASSATGNTEAFF

J gene: TRBJ1-5
D gene: -
V gene: TRBV12-3/TRBV12-4
clone size: few
CDR3 length: 16
CDR3 DNA: TGTGCCAGCAGTTTATTAGGGGCCAATAGCAATCAGCCCCAGCATTTT
CDR3 protein: CASSLLGANSNQPQHF

J gene: TRBJ1-2
D gene: -
V gene: TRBV19
clone size: -
CDR3 length: 15
CDR3 DNA: TGTGCCAGTAGTATAGCTCACACAGGGCTCTATGGCTACACCTTC
CDR3 protein: CASSIAHTGLYGYTF

J gene: TRBJ1-1
D gene: -
V gene: TRBV24-1
clone size: -
CDR3 length: 13
CDR3 DNA: TGTGCCACCAGTGATTCATTTGGCACTGAAGCTTTCTTT
CDR3 protein: CATSDSFGTEAFF

J gene: TRBJ2-6
D gene: -
V gene: TRBV29-1
clone size: -
CDR3 length: 9
CDR3 DNA: TGCAGCGTCTACGACGGACTAACTTTC
CDR3 protein: CSVYDGLTF

J gene: TRBJ1-1
D gene: -
V gene: TRBV14
clone size: -
CDR3 length: 13
CDR3 DNA: TGTGCCAGCAGCTCCGCGAGGGGGGCTGAAGCTTTCTTT
CDR3 protein: CASSSARGAEAFF

J gene: TRBJ2-5
D gene: TRBD1
V gene: TRBV10-3
clone size: many
CDR3 length: 15
CDR3 DNA: TGTGCCACCGTCCCACGGACAGGGGAAGGAGAGACCCAGTACTTC
CDR3 protein: CATVPRTGEGETQYF

J gene: TRBJ1-4
D gene: TRBD1
V gene: TRBV20-1
clone size: -
CDR3 length: 13
CDR3 DNA: TGCAGTGCCAAGACAGGGGGGACTGAAAAACTGTTTTTT
CDR3 protein: CSAKTGGTEKLFF

J gene: TRBJ2-7
D gene: TRBD1
V gene: TRBV7-3
clone size: many
CDR3 length: 15
CDR3 DNA: TGTGCCAGCAGTTACGGTGGACAGGGAACCTACGAGCAGTACTTC
CDR3 protein: CASSYGGQGTYEQYF

J gene: TRBJ2-5
D gene: TRBD1
V gene: TRBV20-1
clone size: few
CDR3 length: 16
CDR3 DNA: TGCAGTGCTGGGGTCGGACAGGGAAAGAACCAAGAGACCCAGTACTTC
CDR3 protein: CSAGVGQGKNQETQYF

J gene: TRBJ1-1
D gene: -
V gene: TRBV29-1
clone size: many
CDR3 length: 11
CDR3 DNA: TGCAGCGTTGATAGAGCAGGGAGGGCTTTCTTT
CDR3 protein: CSVDRAGRAFF

J gene: TRBJ1-5
D gene: -
V gene: TRBV10-2
clone size: -
CDR3 length: 18
CDR3 DNA: TGCGCCAGCAGTGATTTGGATCGGGCTGAAGCTTTAAATCAGCCCCAGCATTTT
CDR3 protein: CASSDLDRAEALNQPQHF

J gene: TRBJ1-2
D gene: TRBD1
V gene: TRBV29-1
clone size: few
CDR3 length: 14
CDR3 DNA: TGCAGCGTTGAGCTACAGGGGGCTAACTATGGCTACACCTTC
CDR3 protein: CSVELQGANYGYTF

J gene: TRBJ1-2
D gene: TRBD1
V gene: TRBV7-9
clone size: -
CDR3 length: 14
CDR3 DNA: TGTGCCAGCGCGGCCGGGGACAGGGAGTATGGCTACACCTTC
CDR3 protein: CASAAGDREYGYTF

J gene: TRBJ1-1
D gene: -
V gene: TRBV9
clone size: few
CDR3 length: 15
CDR3 DNA: TGTGCCAGCAGCCTAATTAGGCGGGGGGCCACTGAAGCTTTCTTT
CDR3 protein: CASSLIRRGATEAFF

J gene: TRBJ2-2
D gene: -
V gene: TRBV10-3
clone size: -
CDR3 length: 14
CDR3 DNA: TGTGCCATCAGTGAGTCTGTGGGCACCGGGGAGCTGTTTTTT
CDR3 protein: CAISESVGTGELFF

J gene: TRBJ1-3
D gene: -
V gene: TRBV10-3
clone size: -
CDR3 length: 15
CDR3 DNA: TGTGCCATCAGTGGCGACAGAGTCTCTGGAAACACCATATATTTT
CDR3 protein: CAISGDRVSGNTIYF

J gene: TRBJ1-2
D gene: -
V gene: TRBV12-3/TRBV12-4
clone size: few
CDR3 length: 14
CDR3 DNA: TGTGCCAGCATGGGGGGATTTGTTCGCGATGGCTACACCTTC
CDR3 protein: CASMGGFVRDGYTF

J gene: TRBJ2-2
D gene: TRBD1
V gene: TRBV20-1
clone size: few
CDR3 length: 14
CDR3 DNA: TGCAGTGCTAGGGGACAGGGGAGCACCGGGGAGCTGTTTTTT
CDR3 protein: CSARGQGSTGELFF

J gene: TRBJ2-5
D gene: -
V gene: TRBV29-1
clone size: once
CDR3 length: 14
CDR3 DNA: TGCAGCGTGAGGCGACAGGTAATCCAAGAGACCCAGTACTTC
CDR3 protein: CSVRRQVIQETQYF